Following are 31 T cell receptor beta chains from one sample sequenced in a study of cytomegalovirus exposure and HLA in healthy donors. The PCR employed 60 Vbeta primers together with 13 Jbeta primers. Only in-frame clones appear in the TCRdb table, and some are missing; sequencing was by immunoSEQ multiplex PCR. Of around 120,000 clones in the sample, 60% to 85% were seen once. Sequenced: PBMCs. Receptors were obtained from a woman in her thirties or forties in good health and CMV-seropositive.

CDR3 sequence (DNA): TGCGCCAGCAGCGCCGGGACAAACAATGAGCAGTTCTTC. It encodes CASSAGTNNEQFF. The V gene is TRBV5-1, the J gene TRBJ2-1; a weak D match, TRBD1 (6 bases). Germline CDR1 reads SGHRS; CDR2 reads YFSETQ. Trimming shortened V by 4 bases and J by 5 bases, and 10 bases separated the two germline ends. This CDR3 has 13 amino acids.

This clone was detected once. The CDR3 region has the DNA TGCGCCAGCAGCCAAGTTTGGAGCTCCTACAATGAGCAGTTCTTC. This sequence encodes CASSQVWSSYNEQFF. The chain carries TRBV4-1 and TRBJ2-1; no clear D. This CDR3 has 15 residues. CDR1 MGHRA and CDR2 YSYEKL come from the germline V gene. Between the trimmed V and J ends, which lost 1 base and 0 bases, there was a span of 7 bases.

The V and J genes are TRBV12-5 and TRBJ2-5, with TRBD2 as a possible D gene (6 bases). The CDR3 is 17 amino acids. Germline V gene data show CDR1 as LGHNT and CDR2 as FRNRAP. V shed 5 bases and J shed 7 bases, with 26 bases lying between them. The CDR3 region is CASGVMRDGQGKGTQYF. The CDR3, as DNA: TGTGCTAGTGGTGTCATGCGGGACGGACAAGGAAAGGGGACCCAGTACTTC.

In its sample, this clone was seen a few times. The genes are TRBV7-6 and TRBJ1-1, with 7 bases matching TRBD1. V shed 6 bases, J shed 7 bases, and the junction held 14 bases outside the gene matches. CDR3 size: 15 residues. CDR1 is SGHVS and CDR2 is FNYEAQ in the germline V gene. The CDR3 is CASSSQLQGIFEAFF. CDR3 DNA sequence: TGTGCCAGCAGTTCACAACTACAGGGGATATTTGAAGCTTTCTTT.

This clone was recorded only once. The chain uses TRBV5-1 and TRBJ1-6; tentatively, D is TRBD1 (5 bases). CDR3 length: 15 amino acids. V lost 4 bases, J lost 5 bases, and 13 bases lay in between. Germline V gene sequence: CDR1 SGHRS, CDR2 YFSETQ. The DNA for the CDR3 is TGCGCCAGCAGCCTGACTCCGGGGGATAATTCACCCCTCCACTTT. The encoded protein is CASSLTPGDNSPLHF.

The CDR3 DNA reads TGTGCCAGTAGTATAGGGAGGGACCGCGGCGGGGGGCAGTACTTC. This sequence encodes CASSIGRDRGGGQYF. The chain recombines TRBV19 with TRBJ2-7, with 7 bases aligning to TRBD2. The CDR3 spans 15 residues. With 1 base clipped from V and 9 bases from J, the junction kept 12 bases outside the gene matches. Germline lookup yields CDR1 LNHDA and CDR2 SQIVND (reference sequence). The full variable domain, rest sourced from reference TRBV19 and TRBJ2-7, is DGGITQSPKYLFRKEGQNVTLSCEQNLNHDAMYWYRQDPGQGLRLIYYSQIVNDFQKGDIAEGYSVSREKKESFPLTVTSAQKNPTAFYLCASSIGRDRGGGQYFGPGTRLTVT.

The V call is TRBV4-2, the J call TRBJ2-7; 7 bases align to TRBD2. J lost 4 bases, V lost 0 bases, and 9 bases had no gene match. The germline CDR1 and CDR2 sequences are LGHNA and YNFKEQ. The CDR3 runs 16 residues. CDR3 sequence reads: CASSQDGLAEPYEQYF. The CDR3 nucleotides read TGTGCCAGCAGCCAAGATGGGCTAGCGGAACCTTACGAGCAGTACTTC.

V gene TRBV15 combines with J gene TRBJ2-7; TRBD1 matches at 10 bases. The CDR3 sequence is 15 residues long. Germline CDR1 is LNHNV and CDR2 is YYDKDF (reference sequence). The trim removed 3 bases at V and 4 bases at J, leaving 6 bases unmatched. The chain's CDR3 is CATSRERQGAYEQYF. DNA for the CDR3: TGTGCCACCAGCAGGGAACGACAGGGGGCTTACGAGCAGTACTTC.

The rearrangement uses TRBV7-2 and TRBJ2-3, with 8 bases that match TRBD2. Germline V gene lookup returns CDR1 SGHTA and CDR2 FQGNSA. The V gene end was trimmed by 2 bases and the J gene end by 5 bases; junction bases not matched to a gene: 9. CDR3 length equals 16 residues. The CDR3 DNA reads TGTGCCAGCAGCTTACTGGGACTAGGTATTGGAGATACGCAGTATTTT. This gives the protein CASSLLGLGIGDTQYF. Full variable domain (rest looked up from reference TRBV7-2 and TRBJ2-3): GAGVSQSPSNKVTEKGKDVELRCDPISGHTALYWYRQSLGQGLEFLIYFQGNSAPDKSGLPSDRFSAERTGGSVSTLTIQRTQQEDSAVYLCASSLLGLGIGDTQYFGPGTRLTVL.

J is TRBJ2-5 and V is TRBV2; D remains ambiguous. The DNA end is a closer match to TRBJ2-7, so the J assignment may be wrong. The CDR3 consists of 12 residues. In germline, CDR1 is SNHLY, CDR2 FYNNEI. CDR3 residues: CASSDLGYEQYF. Written as DNA, the CDR3 is TGTGCCAGCAGTGATCTGGGCTACGAGCAGTACTTC.

V is TRBV27 and J is TRBJ2-7, with a possible D match to TRBD1 (6 bases). Germline V gives CDR1 MNHEY, CDR2 SMNVEV (reference sequence). The ends were cut back, 3 bases at V and 3 bases at J, with 12 bases in the middle. The CDR3 contains 14 residues. The CDR3 DNA reads TGTGCCAGCAGTTTGCAGGGGCTGGGCTACGAGCAGTACTTC. It translates to CASSLQGLGYEQYF.

The chain is built from TRBV19 and TRBJ2-7; D may be TRBD1 (5 bases). The CDR3 has 13 amino acids. CDR1 is LNHDA and CDR2 is SQIVND in the germline V gene (reference sequence). Between the trimmed V and J ends, which lost 8 bases and 1 base, there was a span of 12 bases. The CDR3 coding sequence is TGTGCCAGTTCTTACCAGGGTTCCTACGAGCAGTACTTC. This codes for CASSYQGSYEQYF. The whole variable domain, filled in from reference TRBV19 and TRBJ2-7, reads DGGITQSPKYLFRKEGQNVTLSCEQNLNHDAMYWYRQDPGQGLRLIYYSQIVNDFQKGDIAEGYSVSREKKESFPLTVTSAQKNPTAFYLCASSYQGSYEQYFGPGTRLTVT.

The J gene is TRBJ1-6, the V gene TRBV19; no reliable D call. CDR3 size: 14 residues. The germline V gene encodes CDR1 LNHDA and CDR2 SQIVND (reference sequence). V was clipped by 3 bases and J by 8 bases, with 11 bases between them. The DNA of the CDR3 is TGTGCCAGTAGTATTGGCGCGGCGGATTCACCCCTCCACTTT. This sequence encodes CASSIGAADSPLHF.

The chain uses TRBV14 and TRBJ1-2, with D perhaps TRBD1 (6 bases). Trimming stripped 0 bases from V and 2 bases from J, with 10 bases between. Germline values: CDR1 SGHDN, CDR2 FVKESK. The CDR3 is made up of 15 amino acids. CDR3 region: CASSQDLQGNYGYTF. DNA of the CDR3: TGTGCCAGCAGCCAAGACCTACAGGGCAACTATGGCTACACCTTC.

This chain links TRBV7-9 with TRBJ2-7, with D possibly TRBD1 on 5 matching bases. The CDR3 is made up of 13 amino acids. V was trimmed by 3 bases and J by 5 bases, leaving 11 bases between them. Per germline, CDR1 SEHNR and CDR2 FQNEAQ (reference sequence). The CDR3 DNA sequence: TGTGCCAGCAGCTTTAGGGGCTTGGACGAGCAGTACTTC. Its protein product is CASSFRGLDEQYF. The full variable domain, its missing parts supplied by reference TRBV7-9 and TRBJ2-7, is DTGVSQNPRHKITKRGQNVTFRCDPISEHNRLYWYRQTLGQGPEFLTYFQNEAQLEKSRLLSDRFSAERPKGSFSTLEIQRTEQGDSAMYLCASSFRGLDEQYFGPGTRLTVT.

The V and J genes are TRBV2 and TRBJ2-5; 9 nucleotides match TRBD1. The ends lost 8 bases at V and 3 bases at J; junction bases unmatched: 4. The CDR3 has 13 residues. Germline loops: CDR1 SNHLY, CDR2 FYNNEI. CDR3 amino acids: CASGGQGKETQYF. CDR3 in DNA: TGTGCCAGCGGAGGACAGGGGAAAGAGACCCAGTACTTC.

The gene calls are TRBV6-5 and TRBJ2-4; tentative D call: TRBD2 (7 bases). The germline gives CDR1 MNHEY, CDR2 SVGAGI. V was clipped by 6 bases and J by 5 bases, with 17 bases between them. This CDR3 has 15 residues. In DNA form, the CDR3 reads TGTGCCAGCAGAAAAACAGGGAGGGGAGAAAACATTCAGTACTTC. Translated: CASRKTGRGENIQYF.

The chain uses TRBV25-1 and TRBJ1-3; 7 bases align to TRBD1. Germline V gene data show CDR1 as MGHDK and CDR2 as SYGVNS. This CDR3 is 13 amino acids long. V lost 5 bases, J lost 3 bases, and 1 base stayed unmatched. The CDR3 bases are TGTGCCAGCAGTAACAGGGGTGGAAACACCATATATTTT. Translation gives CASSNRGGNTIYF. The full variable domain, rest sourced from reference TRBV25-1 and TRBJ1-3, is EADIYQTPRYLVIGTGKKITLECSQTMGHDKMYWYQQDPGMELHLIHYSYGVNSTEKGDLSSESTVSRIRTEHFPLTLESARPSHTSQYLCASSNRGGNTIYFGEGSWLTVV.

The chain has TRBV7-6 and TRBJ2-7; 9 bases align to TRBD2. There are 15 residues in the CDR3. The V gene end was trimmed by 5 bases and the J gene end by 5 bases; junction bases not matched to a gene: 10. Germline V lookup: CDR1 SGHVS, CDR2 FNYEAQ. The CDR3 reads CASSPGWASGNEQYF. The CDR3 DNA reads as TGTGCCAGCAGCCCGGGGTGGGCTAGCGGGAACGAGCAGTACTTC.

The chain combines TRBV6-4 with TRBJ2-3; 8 bases are a match to TRBD2. The CDR3 runs to 16 residues. The V gene's germline CDR1 is MRHNA and CDR2 SNTAGT. J lost 3 bases, V lost 0 bases, and 5 bases had no gene match. CDR3 region: CASSDSKGLGTDTQYF. Written as DNA, the CDR3 is TGTGCCAGCAGTGACTCGAAGGGACTAGGAACAGATACGCAGTATTTT.

The chain uses TRBV5-6 and TRBJ2-1; TRBD2 aligns across 10 bases. J gave up 3 bases and V 6 bases, and 15 bases lay outside the gene matches. This CDR3 is built from 18 residues. CDR1 is SGHDT, CDR2 YYEEEE, per germline. Here the CDR3 DNA reads TGTGCCAGCATCTTAGGGGCTAGCGGGAGATGGGTCTACAATGAGCAGTTCTTC. Amino acid sequence: CASILGASGRWVYNEQFF.

The rearrangement uses TRBV9 and TRBJ2-1; D remains ambiguous. The V gene's germline CDR1 is SGDLS and CDR2 YYNGEE. V was trimmed by 2 bases and J by 6 bases, leaving 12 bases between them. CDR3 length equals 14 residues. CDR3 amino acids: CASSVPSPGNEQFF. DNA for the CDR3: TGTGCCAGCAGCGTTCCCTCCCCCGGCAATGAGCAGTTCTTC.

CDR3 DNA sequence: TGTGCCAGCAGCTCCCGGGACAGCTACACAGCCTACGAGCAGTACTTC. The encoded protein is CASSSRDSYTAYEQYF. The chain is built from TRBV5-4 and TRBJ2-7, with TRBD1 identical over 7 bases. In germline, CDR1 is SGHNT, CDR2 YYREEE (reference sequence). V lost 3 bases, J lost 2 bases, and 11 bases stayed unmatched. The CDR3 has 16 residues.

The chain couples TRBV25-1 to TRBJ1-4; the D gene is possibly TRBD1 (6 bases). Trimming pared 5 bases from V and 2 bases from J, leaving 12 bases between. The CDR3 length is 15 residues. Germline-derived CDR1 and CDR2 are MGHDK and SYGVNS. The CDR3 region has the DNA TGTGCCAGCAGTCCCTGGGGGCAGACTAATGAAAAACTGTTTTTT. It yields the protein CASSPWGQTNEKLFF.

The chain carries TRBV15 and TRBJ2-5; TRBD2 agrees at 9 bases. The assigned J gene may be wrong: the sequence end matches TRBJ2-7 better. The germline V gene encodes CDR1 LNHNV and CDR2 YYDKDF (reference sequence). The CDR3 is 16 residues long. CDR3 DNA: TGTGCCACCAGCAGAGTAAGAAGCGGGAGGTTCCACGAGCAGTACTTC. Amino acids: CATSRVRSGRFHEQYF.

This clone was seen a handful of times. This chain links TRBV5-1 with TRBJ1-2; no clear D. The germline CDR1 and CDR2 sequences are SGHRS and YFSETQ. The CDR3 runs 13 residues. The V and J ends lost 4 bases and 4 bases respectively, with 11 bases between them. CDR3 protein: CASSLSQAYGYTF. The CDR3 nucleotides are TGCGCCAGCAGCCTCTCGCAGGCCTATGGCTACACCTTC.

This chain joins TRBV28 and TRBJ1-2, with TRBD1 identical over 9 bases. Germline CDR1 is MDHEN and CDR2 is SYDVKM. This CDR3 comprises 14 residues. The V segment lost 5 bases and the J segment 5 bases; nucleotides outside the gene matches: 6. CDR3 nucleotides: TGTGCCAGCAGTGGGATACAGGGGGCGTATGGCTACACCTTC. This encodes CASSGIQGAYGYTF.

The chain combines TRBV6-5 with TRBJ1-2, with a possible D match to TRBD1 (5 bases). V lost 6 bases to trimming and J lost 0 bases, with 14 bases between them. The CDR3 contains 15 residues. CDR1 is MNHEY, CDR2 SVGAGI, per germline. CDR3 sequence reads: CASSLAGRTNYGYTF. The CDR3 DNA follows: TGTGCCAGCAGCCTTGCGGGACGGACTAACTATGGCTACACCTTC.

This chain connects TRBV27 to TRBJ2-7, with D possibly being TRBD2 (6 bases). The CDR3 sequence is 14 residues long. Trimming cost V 3 bases and J 4 bases, with 13 bases left between them. The germline gives CDR1 MNHEY, CDR2 SMNVEV (reference sequence). The CDR3 nucleotides read TGTGCCAGCAGTTTCCTGACCGCGGGGTACGAGCAGTACTTC. Translating it yields CASSFLTAGYEQYF.

The V gene is TRBV5-1, the J gene TRBJ2-1; possibly TRBD1 for D (6 bases). The CDR3 has 15 residues. Trimming stripped 3 bases from V and 8 bases from J, with 18 bases between. CDR1 and CDR2 from the germline V gene are SGHRS and YFSETQ. The CDR3 region is CASSSQGFPSDEQFF. In DNA, the CDR3 is TGCGCCAGCAGCTCTCAGGGGTTCCCTTCGGATGAGCAGTTCTTC.

This rearrangement joins TRBV5-4 to TRBJ2-3; 15 nucleotides align to TRBD2. V trimming: 6 bases; J trimming: 4 bases; junction bases outside the gene matches: 9. The CDR3 contains 17 residues. Per the germline V gene, CDR1 is SGHNT and CDR2 is YYREEE (reference sequence). In DNA, the CDR3 is TGTGCCAGCACCCGGACTAGCGGGGGGGCAAGTCCAGATACGCAGTATTTT. The encoded protein is CASTRTSGGASPDTQYF.